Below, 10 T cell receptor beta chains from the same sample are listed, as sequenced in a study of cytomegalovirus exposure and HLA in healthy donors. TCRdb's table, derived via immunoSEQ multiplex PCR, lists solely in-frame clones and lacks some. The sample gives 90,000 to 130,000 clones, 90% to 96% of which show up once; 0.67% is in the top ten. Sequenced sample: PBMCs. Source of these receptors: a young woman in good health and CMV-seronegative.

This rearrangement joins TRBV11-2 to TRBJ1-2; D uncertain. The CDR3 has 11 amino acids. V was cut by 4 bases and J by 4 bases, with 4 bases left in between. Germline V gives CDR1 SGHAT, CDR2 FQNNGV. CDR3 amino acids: CASSSTYGYTF. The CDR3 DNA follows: TGTGCCAGCAGCTCTACCTATGGCTACACCTTC.

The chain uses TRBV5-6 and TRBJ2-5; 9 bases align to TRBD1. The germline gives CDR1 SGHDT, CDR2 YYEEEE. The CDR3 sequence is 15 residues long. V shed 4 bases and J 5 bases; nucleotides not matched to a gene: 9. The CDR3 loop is CASSQDRGGWETQYF. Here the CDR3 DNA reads TGTGCCAGCAGCCAAGACAGGGGGGGATGGGAGACCCAGTACTTC.

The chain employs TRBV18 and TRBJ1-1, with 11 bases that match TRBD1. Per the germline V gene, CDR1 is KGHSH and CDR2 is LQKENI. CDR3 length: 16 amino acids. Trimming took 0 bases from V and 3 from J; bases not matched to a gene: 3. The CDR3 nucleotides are TGTGCCAGCTCACCACCCCGGGACAGGGGGGACACTGAAGCTTTCTTT. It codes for CASSPPRDRGDTEAFF.

The CDR3 region is CASKRTVANEKLFF. The CDR3 nucleotides are TGTGCCAGCAAAAGGACAGTAGCCAATGAAAAACTGTTTTTT. This rearrangement joins TRBV6-5 to TRBJ1-4; D possibly corresponds to TRBD1 (6 bases). Germline V CDR1 and CDR2: MNHEY, SVGAGI. The CDR3 spans 14 residues. The V end was cut by 7 bases, the J end by 5 bases, with 14 bases between.

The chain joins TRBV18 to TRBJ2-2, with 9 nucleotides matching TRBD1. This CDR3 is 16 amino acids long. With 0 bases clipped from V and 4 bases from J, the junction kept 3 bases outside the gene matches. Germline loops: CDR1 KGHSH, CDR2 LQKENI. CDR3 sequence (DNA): TGTGCCAGCTCACCACCGGACAGGGGAGGCACCGGGGAGCTGTTTTTT. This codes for CASSPPDRGGTGELFF.

CDR3 sequence reads: CSASIAETQYF. In nucleotides, the CDR3 is TGCAGTGCTAGCATAGCGGAGACCCAGTACTTC. The genes are TRBV20-1 and TRBJ2-5, with D perhaps TRBD2 (5 bases). V gave up 3 bases and J gave up 5 bases, with 7 bases separating them. Germline V gene data show CDR1 as DFQATT and CDR2 as SNEGSKA (reference sequence). This CDR3 spans 11 amino acids.

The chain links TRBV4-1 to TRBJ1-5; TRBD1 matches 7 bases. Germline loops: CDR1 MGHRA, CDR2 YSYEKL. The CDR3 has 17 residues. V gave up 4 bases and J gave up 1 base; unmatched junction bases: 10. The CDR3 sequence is CASSRDLGQASNQPQHF. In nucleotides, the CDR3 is TGCGCCAGCAGCCGAGATTTAGGACAGGCAAGCAATCAGCCCCAGCATTTT.

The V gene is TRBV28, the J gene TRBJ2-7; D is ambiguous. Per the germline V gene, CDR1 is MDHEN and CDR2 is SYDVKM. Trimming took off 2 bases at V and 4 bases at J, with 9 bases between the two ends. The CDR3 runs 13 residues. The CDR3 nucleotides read TGTGCCAGCAGTTTAGTTATGTTTTACGAGCAGTACTTC. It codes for CASSLVMFYEQYF.

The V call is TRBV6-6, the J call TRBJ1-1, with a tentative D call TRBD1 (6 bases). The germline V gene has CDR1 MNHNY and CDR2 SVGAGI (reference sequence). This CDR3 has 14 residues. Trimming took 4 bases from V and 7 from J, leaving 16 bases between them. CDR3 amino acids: CASSSGALGGEAFF. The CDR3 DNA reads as TGTGCCAGCAGTTCCGGGGCGTTAGGGGGTGAAGCTTTCTTT.

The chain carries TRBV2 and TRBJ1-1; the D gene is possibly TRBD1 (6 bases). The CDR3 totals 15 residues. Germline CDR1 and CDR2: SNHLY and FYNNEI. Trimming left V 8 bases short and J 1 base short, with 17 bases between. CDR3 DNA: TGTGCCAGCTCTCTAAACAGGGCCTGGAACACTGAAGCTTTCTTT. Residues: CASSLNRAWNTEAFF.